This passage covers 26 T cell receptor beta chains from one sample sequenced in a study of response to subunit inactivated influenza vaccine. Via MiXCR, TCRdb re-called the RT-PCR reads, giving one row per CDR3 protein. The sample shows 500,000 to 600,000 distinct CDR3 sequences, 10% to 12% of them seen only once. The sample was also reused in another study, on T cells expressing NK-cell markers. That source notes: 5'RACE template switching with UMIs produced the TCR beta cDNA.

The sample in question was PBMCs from blood, obtained on the day of vaccination. Receptors originate from a man aged 45-65 years who received an inactivated influenza vaccine.

V and J are TRBV30 and TRBJ2-3, with D hard to call. The CDR3 runs to 12 residues. The ends were cut back, 5 bases at V and 5 bases at J, with 11 bases in the middle. CDR1 is GTSNPN and CDR2 is SVGIG in the germline V gene (reference sequence). Here the CDR3 reads CAWSQARDTQYF. The CDR3 DNA reads as TGTGCCTGGTCCCAGGCAAGAGATACGCAGTATTTT.

The J gene is TRBJ2-5, the V gene TRBV12-3 or TRBV12-4, with TRBD2 as a possible D gene (6 bases). The CDR3 loop spans 13 amino acids. V lost 7 bases, J lost 1 base, and 10 bases lay in between. The CDR3 loop is CASIRESQETQYF. CDR3 bases: TGTGCCAGCATTCGGGAGTCCCAAGAGACCCAGTACTTC.

This clonotype was seen a handful of times. The chain combines TRBV27 with TRBJ2-1; TRBD2 aligns across 14 bases. J gave up 9 bases and V 3 bases, and 4 bases lay outside the gene matches. CDR1 and CDR2 from the germline V gene are MNHEY and SMNVEV (reference sequence). This CDR3 contains 15 residues. Here the CDR3 DNA reads TGTGCCAGCAGTTTGACTAGCGGGAGGGCCGGTGAGCAGTTCTTC. Amino acid sequence: CASSLTSGRAGEQFF.

This clonotype was observed a few times. This sequence joins TRBV10-2 and TRBJ2-2; D might be TRBD2 (5 bases). V lost 8 bases and J 0 bases, leaving 10 bases between the germline ends. The CDR3 runs 14 residues. The germline V gene has CDR1 WSHSY and CDR2 SAAADI. CDR3 sequence (DNA): TGCGCCAGCCGGGGAACAGCGAACACCGGGGAGCTGTTTTTT. As protein: CASRGTANTGELFF.

This clonotype was seen only a few times. This chain connects TRBV29-1 to TRBJ2-1, with D perhaps TRBD2 (6 bases). The CDR3 is 15 residues long. Trimming pared 4 bases from V and 1 base from J, leaving 14 bases between. Germline V CDR1 and CDR2: SQVTM, ANQGSEA. CDR3 coding DNA: TGCAGCGTTGCGTCGGGGGAACGGTCCTACAATGAGCAGTTCTTC. Translated, it gives CSVASGERSYNEQFF.

The CDR3 loop reads CASSLAWANEQFF. Here the CDR3 DNA reads TGTGCCAGCAGCCTCGCTTGGGCTAATGAGCAGTTCTTC. The V gene is TRBV3-1, the J gene TRBJ2-1, with no clear D. This CDR3 contains 13 residues. The V gene lost 4 bases and the J gene lost 7 bases, with 11 bases spanning the gap. Germline CDR1 and CDR2: LGHDT and YNNKEL (reference sequence).

Only a few counts were recorded for this clonotype. The J gene is TRBJ1-1, the V gene TRBV3-1, with 7 bases identical to TRBD1. The junction had 5 bases not matched to a gene; V was cut back by 4 bases and J by 3 bases. The CDR3 sequence is 14 residues long. Germline CDR1 LGHDT, CDR2 YNNKEL (reference sequence). The CDR3 here is CASSRWQGDTEAFF. The DNA of the CDR3 is TGTGCCAGCAGCCGGTGGCAGGGGGACACTGAAGCTTTCTTT.

This clonotype has more than one count but fewer than ten. CDR3 amino acids: CASKSQGANVLTF. Written as DNA, the CDR3 is TGTGCCAGCAAGTCACAGGGGGCCAACGTCCTGACTTTC. The rearrangement uses TRBV2 and TRBJ2-6; D not certain. Per germline, CDR1 SNHLY and CDR2 FYNNEI. The CDR3 has 13 amino acids. Trimming removed 7 bases from V and 4 bases from J, with 8 bases in between. Full variable domain (rest looked up from reference TRBV2 and TRBJ2-6): EPEVTQTPSHQVTQMGQEVILRCVPISNHLYFYWYRQILGQKVEFLVSFYNNEISEKSEIFDDQFSVERPDGSNFTLKIRSTKLEDSAMYFCASKSQGANVLTFGAGSRLTVL.

The V and J genes are TRBV4-3 and TRBJ2-1; tentative D call: TRBD2 (6 bases). Germline V gene data show CDR1 as LGHNA and CDR2 as YSLEER. The CDR3 extends over 13 amino acids. The germline V and J ends were trimmed by 3 bases and 5 bases, with 8 bases remaining between them. The CDR3 region has the DNA TGCGCCAGCAGCCACAGCGGGCACAATGAGCAGTTCTTC. Protein product: CASSHSGHNEQFF.

The chain uses TRBV5-1 and TRBJ2-5, with D possibly being TRBD1 (6 bases). The CDR3 is 16 amino acids. Germline V gene data show CDR1 as SGHRS and CDR2 as YFSETQ. V lost 0 bases and J 1 base, leaving 13 bases between the germline ends. The CDR3 protein is CASSLDGGGGQETQYF. The CDR3 nucleotides are TGCGCCAGCAGCTTGGATGGGGGCGGCGGCCAAGAGACCCAGTACTTC.

This chain links TRBV20-1 with TRBJ2-7; possible D gene TRBD2, 5 bases. Trimming took off 0 bases at V and 6 bases at J, with 12 bases between the two ends. The CDR3 loop spans 13 amino acids. In germline, CDR1 is DFQATT, CDR2 SNEGSKA (reference sequence). The CDR3 nucleotides are TGCAGTGCTAGAGAAGTGGTCCGGGGCGAGCAGTACTTC. Its protein product is CSAREVVRGEQYF.

This clonotype was recorded at least ten times. This chain joins TRBV7-9 and TRBJ2-7; 9 bases agree with TRBD1. This CDR3 spans 13 amino acids. Trimming at V came to 6 bases and at J to 4 bases, leaving 4 bases not matched to a gene. Germline CDR1 and CDR2: SEHNR and FQNEAQ (reference sequence). The CDR3, as DNA: TGTGCCAGCAGTTTACAGGGGGCTTACGAGCAGTACTTC. Amino acids: CASSLQGAYEQYF.

This clonotype was observed a handful of times. The chain joins TRBV12-3 or TRBV12-4 to TRBJ2-4, with D possibly being TRBD1 (6 bases). The V end was cut by 5 bases, the J end by 7 bases, with 15 bases between. The CDR3 loop spans 14 amino acids. CDR3 bases: TGTGCCAGCAGTCTGCGAGGGGGTTCGAACATTCAGTACTTC. Amino acids: CASSLRGGSNIQYF.

The chain recombines TRBV29-1 with TRBJ1-4; D is perhaps TRBD1 (5 bases). V was shortened by 3 bases and J by 3 bases, with 8 bases between the two germline ends. The CDR3 length is 13 residues. Looked up from germline, CDR1 is SQVTM and CDR2 is ANQGSEA. The CDR3 reads CSVERQSNEKLFF. CDR3 in DNA: TGCAGCGTTGAGAGACAGTCTAATGAAAAACTGTTTTTT.

This clonotype was found a few times. CDR3 residues: CASSLFVAGGQETQYF. CDR3 in DNA: TGCGCCAGCAGCTTGTTTGTAGCGGGGGGGCAAGAGACCCAGTACTTC. The chain couples TRBV5-1 to TRBJ2-5; 11 bases match TRBD2. Germline CDR1 and CDR2: SGHRS and YFSETQ. Trimming removed 1 base from V and 2 bases from J; junction bases left unmatched: 4. CDR3 length: 16 residues.

This chain links TRBV10-3 with TRBJ1-2; 7 bases agree with TRBD1. The CDR3 covers 14 residues. V was pared by 4 bases and J by 7 bases, with 9 bases of the junction left unmatched. Germline V CDR1 and CDR2: ENHRY, SYGVKD. CDR3 bases: TGTGCCATCAGTGGTACAGGGGCCCCCCTTGGCTACACCTTC. It encodes CAISGTGAPLGYTF.

This clonotype has at least ten counts. The gene calls are TRBV7-2 and TRBJ1-5; 8 bases match TRBD1. V was clipped by 5 bases and J by 2 bases; unmatched bases: 8. The V gene's germline CDR1 is SGHTA and CDR2 FQGNSA. This CDR3 has 16 residues. The CDR3 DNA is TGTGCCAGCAGCCTAGGACAGGGCGGTGGCAATCAGCCCCAGCATTTT. Translating it yields CASSLGQGGGNQPQHF.

This chain uses TRBV4-1 with TRBJ2-3; 12 nucleotides match TRBD2. The germline V gene has CDR1 MGHRA and CDR2 YSYEKL. V shed 4 bases, J shed 0 bases, and the junction held 5 bases outside the gene matches. This CDR3 comprises 17 residues. The CDR3 loop is CASSRQTSGGSTDTQYF. As DNA, the CDR3 is TGCGCCAGCAGCCGCCAGACTAGCGGGGGTAGCACAGATACGCAGTATTTT.

This clonotype was seen only a few times. V is TRBV5-1 and J is TRBJ2-3; D unresolved. This CDR3 is 15 amino acids long. The V gene's germline CDR1 is SGHRS and CDR2 YFSETQ. The V and J ends lost 1 base and 2 bases respectively, with 11 bases between them. The CDR3 nucleotides read TGCGCCAGCAGCTTGTGGGCAGTAGCCACAGATACGCAGTATTTT. Protein sequence: CASSLWAVATDTQYF.

This clonotype has a handful of counts. This chain uses TRBV6-2 or TRBV6-3 with TRBJ2-1, with TRBD2 as a possible D gene (5 bases). The CDR3 has 13 residues. CDR1 is MNHEY and CDR2 is SVGEGT in the germline V gene. V lost 1 base and J lost 7, with 8 bases in between. CDR3 sequence (DNA): TGTGCCAGCAGTTACTTAGCGCGTAATGAGCAGTTCTTC. Its protein product is CASSYLARNEQFF.

This chain links TRBV7-2 with TRBJ1-6, with unresolved D. Trimming took 2 bases from V and 8 from J, leaving 13 bases between them. Germline lookup yields CDR1 SGHTA and CDR2 FQGNSA. The CDR3 loop spans 15 amino acids. This CDR3 reads CASSLYPVRDSPLHF. The CDR3 DNA reads as TGTGCCAGCAGCTTATACCCCGTGAGGGATTCACCCCTCCACTTT.

This clonotype was seen many times. The rearrangement joins TRBV7-8 to TRBJ2-7; 7 bases map to TRBD1. The germline V gene encodes CDR1 SGHVS and CDR2 FQNEAQ. CDR3 size: 17 residues. J was trimmed by 0 bases and V by 1 base; bases with no gene match: 9. Written as DNA, the CDR3 is TGTGCCAGCAGCTTAGTACGGGGACAGTTAAGCTCCTACGAGCAGTACTTC. It specifies CASSLVRGQLSSYEQYF.

This clonotype was observed many times. The chain joins TRBV4-3 to TRBJ2-3; TRBD2 might be the D (7 bases). The length of the CDR3 is 16 residues. V shed 3 bases and J shed 0 bases, with 13 bases lying between them. The germline V gene has CDR1 LGHNA and CDR2 YSLEER. The CDR3 sequence: CASSQGGGGSTDTQYF. The CDR3 nucleotides are TGCGCCAGCAGCCAGGGGGGCGGGGGCAGCACAGATACGCAGTATTTT.

In regard to this clonotype: One end of the junction is discordant with germline, which a read error may explain. The chain carries TRBV18 and TRBJ1-2; D not resolved. CDR1 is KGHSH, CDR2 LQKENI, per germline. This CDR3 spans 14 amino acids. The DNA for the CDR3 is TGTGCCAGCTCACCTAACAGACTTAACTCTGGCTACACCTTC. It specifies CASSPNRLNSGYTF.

CDR3 residues: CASSVHTGTGTYNEQFF. The CDR3 DNA reads as TGTGCCAGCAGCGTTCATACCGGGACAGGGACCTACAATGAGCAGTTCTTC. The gene calls are TRBV9 and TRBJ2-1, with 9 positions matching TRBD1. The length of the CDR3 is 17 residues. Germline lookup yields CDR1 SGDLS and CDR2 YYNGEE. Trimming cost V 2 bases and J 2 bases; bases outside gene matches: 8. Supplemented by reference TRBV9 and TRBJ2-1, the full variable domain reads DSGVTQTPKHLITATGQRVTLRCSPRSGDLSVYWYQQSLDQGLQFLIQYYNGEERAKGNILERFSAQQFPDLHSELNLSSLELGDSALYFCASSVHTGTGTYNEQFFGPGTRLTVL.

V and J are TRBV9 and TRBJ2-5, with D possibly TRBD2 on 7 matching bases. This CDR3 region has 15 residues. The ends were cut back, 1 base at V and 5 bases at J, with 15 bases in the middle. Germline V CDR1 and CDR2: SGDLS, YYNGEE. The CDR3 DNA follows: TGTGCCAGCAGCGTAACTGGGGGGGGCTACGAGACCCAGTACTTC. This encodes CASSVTGGGYETQYF. Looking up the rest from reference TRBV9 and TRBJ2-5 gives the full variable domain: DSGVTQTPKHLITATGQRVTLRCSPRSGDLSVYWYQQSLDQGLQFLIQYYNGEERAKGNILERFSAQQFPDLHSELNLSSLELGDSALYFCASSVTGGGYETQYFGPGTRLLVL.